The subject of this entry is one T cell receptor beta chain. This sample is part of a study of control samples from healthy donors and cancer patients. Per the germline V gene, CDR1 is SGDLS and CDR2 is YYNGEE. The length of the CDR3 is 18 residues. V dropped 0 bases and J dropped 1; count of bases not matched to a gene: 10. Repertoires were generated with immunoSEQ multiplex PCR, while TCRdb's copy carries only in-frame clones and drops some. The sample holds over 200,000 clones; roughly 87% are singletons and the top ten take about 14%. The sequenced material came from PBMCs. The clonotype comes from an older woman with lung cancer. The V gene is TRBV9, the J gene TRBJ2-5, with 9 bases identical to TRBD2. CDR3 nucleotides: TGTGCCAGCAGCGTAGGAGGCCACGCGGGAGGGCCCCAAGAGACCCAGTACTTC. Translated: CASSVGGHAGGPQETQYF.